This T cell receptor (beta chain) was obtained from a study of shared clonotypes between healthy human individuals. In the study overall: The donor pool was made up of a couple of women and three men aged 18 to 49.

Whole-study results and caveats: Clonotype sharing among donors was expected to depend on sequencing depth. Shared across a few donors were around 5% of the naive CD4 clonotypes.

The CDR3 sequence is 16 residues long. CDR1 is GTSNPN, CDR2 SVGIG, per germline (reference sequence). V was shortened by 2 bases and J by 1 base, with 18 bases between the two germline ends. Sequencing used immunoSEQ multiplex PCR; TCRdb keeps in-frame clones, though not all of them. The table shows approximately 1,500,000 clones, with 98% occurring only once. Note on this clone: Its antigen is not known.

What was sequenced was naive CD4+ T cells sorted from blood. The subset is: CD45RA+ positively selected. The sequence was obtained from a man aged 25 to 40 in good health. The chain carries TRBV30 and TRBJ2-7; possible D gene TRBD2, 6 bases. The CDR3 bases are TGTGCCTGGAGTAAAGCCGGGACTCTACAATCCTACGAGCAGTACTTC. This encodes CAWSKAGTLQSYEQYF.